This entry features one T cell receptor (beta chain) sequence. This record belongs to a study of blood T cell repertoires in COVID-19. For the study at large: Sites in the United States, Italy and Spain provided acute and convalescent COVID-19 samples. T cells, B-cell-depleted T cells, or PBMCs provided the cDNA or gDNA that served as material.

Original methodology: Quantification of nucleated cells was approximated via reference gene primer amplification. Repertoires were generated with immunoSEQ multiplex PCR, while TCRdb's copy carries only in-frame clones and drops some. The DNA was the basis for D and trimming; V, J and clone size are from that table. The sample consists of 150,000 to 200,000 clones, 80% to 90% of them appearing once. The germline V and J ends were trimmed by 8 bases and 6 bases, with 5 bases remaining between them. The CDR3 is 10 amino acids. CDR1 and CDR2 (germline): SNHLY, FYNNEI. This receptor was identified in a human donor in a cohort sampled during active COVID-19. The rearrangement joins TRBV2 to TRBJ2-1; D may be TRBD1 (5 bases). The sequencing sample was made of peripheral blood. CDR3 coding DNA: TGTGCCAGCGGGGCCAATGAGCAGTTCTTC. The encoded protein is CASGANEQFF.